The rows below give T cell receptor beta chains drawn from one sample of a study of T cells in Graves' hyperthyroidism and ophthalmopathy. In TCRdb, the multiplex PCR reads were re-called with MiXCR into one record per CDR3 protein. The profile shows 550,000 to 700,000 distinct CDR3 sequences, around 45% of them singletons. What was sequenced was peripheral blood or thyroid tissue (not recorded which). The receptor source for this set is an adult woman with Graves' disease, either hyperthyroidism or ophthalmopathy (not recorded which). Both conserved end residues are part of each CDR3. A D gene is named only where the DNA matches it firmly. Only some rows state a clone size, as once, few, many or a class for expanded clones.

clone_size: .; j_call: TRBJ1-1; d_call: .; cdr3_length: 18; v_call: TRBV10-3; cdr3_aa: CAISAAKAGGSERTEAFF; cdr3_nt: TGTGCCATCAGCGCTGCTAAAGCGGGAGGGAGCGAGAGAACTGAAGCTTTCTTT
clone_size: .; j_call: TRBJ1-5; d_call: .; cdr3_length: 15; v_call: TRBV5-1; cdr3_aa: CASRTRGGGNQPQHF; cdr3_nt: TGCGCCAGCAGGACGAGGGGGGGGGGCAATCAGCCCCAGCATTTT
clone_size: few; j_call: TRBJ2-5; d_call: TRBD1; cdr3_length: 12; v_call: TRBV7-2; cdr3_aa: CASSSGTGTQYF; cdr3_nt: TGTGCCAGCAGCTCCGGGACAGGGACCCAGTACTTC
clone_size: .; j_call: TRBJ1-5; d_call: .; cdr3_length: 12; v_call: TRBV2; cdr3_aa: CASSGRPEAQHF; cdr3_nt: TGTGCCAGCAGTGGACGGCCAGAGGCCCAGCATTTT
clone_size: .; j_call: TRBJ1-2; d_call: .; cdr3_length: 17; v_call: TRBV7-2; cdr3_aa: CASSLVDIVRGRYGYTF; cdr3_nt: TGTGCCAGCAGCTTAGTTGATATTGTCCGGGGACGCTATGGCTACACCTTC
clone_size: .; j_call: TRBJ1-2; d_call: TRBD1; cdr3_length: 11; v_call: TRBV2; cdr3_aa: CASRAGGSYTF; cdr3_nt: TGTGCTAGTCGGGCAGGGGGAAGCTACACCTTC
clone_size: many; j_call: TRBJ2-7; d_call: TRBD2; cdr3_length: 14; v_call: TRBV6-1; cdr3_aa: CASSRTSGFHEQYF; cdr3_nt: TGTGCCAGCAGCCGGACTAGCGGGTTCCACGAGCAGTACTTC
clone_size: .; j_call: TRBJ2-1; d_call: .; cdr3_length: 15; v_call: TRBV7-9; cdr3_aa: CASSFLSGPYNEQFF; cdr3_nt: TGTGCCAGCAGCTTTCTTAGCGGTCCCTACAATGAGCAGTTCTTC
clone_size: once; j_call: TRBJ2-7; d_call: .; cdr3_length: 11; v_call: TRBV29-1; cdr3_aa: CSVESYYEQYF; cdr3_nt: TGCAGCGTTGAGAGCTACTACGAGCAGTACTTC
clone_size: .; j_call: TRBJ2-3; d_call: TRBD1; cdr3_length: 14; v_call: TRBV11-2; cdr3_aa: CASSPGQGGGTQYF; cdr3_nt: TGTGCCAGCAGCCCAGGACAGGGAGGAGGGACGCAGTATTTT
clone_size: .; j_call: TRBJ1-5; d_call: TRBD1; cdr3_length: 15; v_call: TRBV10-3; cdr3_aa: CAISETGVHNQPQHF; cdr3_nt: TGTGCCATCAGCGAGACAGGGGTTCACAATCAGCCCCAGCATTTT
clone_size: many; j_call: TRBJ1-3; d_call: .; cdr3_length: 15; v_call: TRBV6-1; cdr3_aa: CASSDRTASGNTIYF; cdr3_nt: TGTGCCAGCAGTGACCGGACTGCTTCTGGAAACACCATATATTTT
clone_size: many; j_call: TRBJ2-2; d_call: TRBD2; cdr3_length: 16; v_call: TRBV12-3/TRBV12-4; cdr3_aa: CASNPSGRANTGELFF; cdr3_nt: TGTGCCAGCAACCCTAGCGGGAGGGCCAACACCGGGGAGCTGTTTTTT
clone_size: .; j_call: TRBJ2-2; d_call: TRBD2; cdr3_length: 19; v_call: TRBV2; cdr3_aa: CASSEGETLAGGPSGELFF; cdr3_nt: TGTGCCAGCAGTGAAGGGGAGACTCTAGCGGGAGGGCCCTCCGGGGAGCTGTTTTTT
clone_size: .; j_call: TRBJ2-3; d_call: .; cdr3_length: 15; v_call: TRBV15; cdr3_aa: CATSRDGSSADTQYF; cdr3_nt: TGTGCCACCAGCAGAGATGGGAGTAGCGCAGATACGCAGTATTTT
clone_size: .; j_call: TRBJ1-2; d_call: .; cdr3_length: 15; v_call: TRBV7-2; cdr3_aa: CASSTRKGENYGYTF; cdr3_nt: TGTGCCAGCAGCACCCGAAAAGGGGAAAACTATGGCTACACCTTC
clone_size: .; j_call: TRBJ2-7; d_call: .; cdr3_length: 14; v_call: TRBV10-2; cdr3_aa: CASSLDAGNDEQYF; cdr3_nt: TGTGCCAGCAGCTTAGATGCAGGGAACGACGAGCAGTACTTC
clone_size: many; j_call: TRBJ1-2; d_call: TRBD1; cdr3_length: 12; v_call: TRBV29-1; cdr3_aa: CSVEQGANGYTF; cdr3_nt: TGCAGCGTGGAACAGGGGGCTAATGGCTACACCTTC
clone_size: many; j_call: TRBJ2-2; d_call: .; cdr3_length: 16; v_call: TRBV9; cdr3_aa: CASSVEAGVRSGELFF; cdr3_nt: TGTGCCAGCAGCGTAGAGGCAGGGGTTAGATCCGGGGAGCTGTTTTTT
clone_size: .; j_call: TRBJ2-5; d_call: .; cdr3_length: 10; v_call: TRBV7-9; cdr3_aa: CASSPENQYF; cdr3_nt: TGTGCCAGCAGCCCAGAGAACCAGTACTTC
clone_size: .; j_call: TRBJ2-5; d_call: TRBD2; cdr3_length: 15; v_call: TRBV7-2; cdr3_aa: CASSVSGSFGETQYF; cdr3_nt: TGTGCCAGCAGCGTTAGCGGGAGTTTTGGTGAGACCCAGTACTTC
clone_size: .; j_call: TRBJ1-5; d_call: .; cdr3_length: 16; v_call: TRBV2; cdr3_aa: CASSETGLYSNQPQHF; cdr3_nt: TGTGCCAGCTCGGAAACAGGGCTATATAGCAATCAGCCCCAGCATTTT
clone_size: .; j_call: TRBJ1-5; d_call: TRBD1; cdr3_length: 17; v_call: TRBV2; cdr3_aa: CASSPLAGGILVQPQHF; cdr3_nt: TGTGCCAGCAGTCCCTTGGCAGGGGGGATCTTGGTTCAGCCCCAGCATTTT
clone_size: once; j_call: TRBJ2-5; d_call: .; cdr3_length: 16; v_call: TRBV9; cdr3_aa: CASSPAGDRAQETQYF; cdr3_nt: TGTGCCAGCAGCCCAGCGGGGGACAGGGCACAAGAGACCCAGTACTTC
clone_size: many; j_call: TRBJ2-5; d_call: TRBD2; cdr3_length: 14; v_call: TRBV27; cdr3_aa: CASSSRLAWETQYF; cdr3_nt: TGTGCCAGCAGTTCCCGACTAGCGTGGGAGACCCAGTACTTC
clone_size: .; j_call: TRBJ1-1; d_call: .; cdr3_length: 11; v_call: TRBV5-1; cdr3_aa: CASRKGPEAFF; cdr3_nt: TGCGCCAGCAGGAAGGGACCTGAAGCTTTCTTT
clone_size: .; j_call: TRBJ2-5; d_call: TRBD2; cdr3_length: 12; v_call: TRBV10-2; cdr3_aa: CASSRGGGTQYF; cdr3_nt: TGCGCCAGCAGTCGGGGGGGAGGGACCCAGTACTTC
clone_size: many; j_call: TRBJ2-5; d_call: .; cdr3_length: 14; v_call: TRBV2; cdr3_aa: CASSDPQGRETQYF; cdr3_nt: TGTGCCAGCAGTGATCCCCAGGGCCGAGAGACCCAGTACTTC
clone_size: .; j_call: TRBJ2-7; d_call: .; cdr3_length: 12; v_call: TRBV7-6; cdr3_aa: CASSLLQYEQYF; cdr3_nt: TGTGCCAGCAGCTTATTACAGTACGAGCAGTACTTC
clone_size: .; j_call: TRBJ2-7; d_call: .; cdr3_length: 11; v_call: TRBV7-9; cdr3_aa: CASHGGYEQYF; cdr3_nt: TGTGCCAGCCATGGGGGGTACGAGCAGTACTTC
clone_size: many; j_call: TRBJ2-5; d_call: .; cdr3_length: 12; v_call: TRBV19; cdr3_aa: CASSRSQETQYF; cdr3_nt: TGTGCCAGTTCGAGGAGCCAAGAGACCCAGTACTTC
clone_size: many; j_call: TRBJ2-6; d_call: TRBD1; cdr3_length: 17; v_call: TRBV5-1; cdr3_aa: CASSLGQGAAGANVLTF; cdr3_nt: TGCGCCAGCAGCTTGGGACAGGGGGCAGCTGGGGCCAACGTCCTGACTTTC
clone_size: .; j_call: TRBJ1-1; d_call: .; cdr3_length: 14; v_call: TRBV5-1; cdr3_aa: CASTPDIRGTEAFF; cdr3_nt: TGCGCCAGCACACCAGATATACGAGGCACTGAAGCTTTCTTT
clone_size: .; j_call: TRBJ2-5; d_call: .; cdr3_length: 16; v_call: TRBV2; cdr3_aa: CASSHGQAGGQETQYF; cdr3_nt: TGTGCCAGCAGTCACGGACAGGCCGGGGGCCAAGAGACCCAGTACTTC
clone_size: .; j_call: TRBJ2-7; d_call: TRBD2; cdr3_length: 19; v_call: TRBV27; cdr3_aa: CASSWRGTSGSGPPYEQYF; cdr3_nt: TGTGCCAGCAGTTGGAGGGGGACTAGCGGGAGCGGCCCCCCCTACGAGCAGTACTTC